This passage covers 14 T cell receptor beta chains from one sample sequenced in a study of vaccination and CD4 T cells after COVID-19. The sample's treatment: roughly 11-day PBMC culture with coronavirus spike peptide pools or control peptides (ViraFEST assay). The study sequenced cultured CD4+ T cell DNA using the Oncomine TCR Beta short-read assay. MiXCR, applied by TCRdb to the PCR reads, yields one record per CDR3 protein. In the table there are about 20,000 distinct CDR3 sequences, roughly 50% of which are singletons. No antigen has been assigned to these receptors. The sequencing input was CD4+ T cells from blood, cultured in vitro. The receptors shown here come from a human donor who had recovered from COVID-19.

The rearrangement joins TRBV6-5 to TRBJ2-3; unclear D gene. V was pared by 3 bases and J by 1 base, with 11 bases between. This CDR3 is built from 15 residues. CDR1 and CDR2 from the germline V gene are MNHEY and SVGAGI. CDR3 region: CASSYRGVGTDTQYF. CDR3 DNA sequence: TGTGCCAGCAGTTATCGTGGAGTTGGCACAGATACGCAGTATTTT.

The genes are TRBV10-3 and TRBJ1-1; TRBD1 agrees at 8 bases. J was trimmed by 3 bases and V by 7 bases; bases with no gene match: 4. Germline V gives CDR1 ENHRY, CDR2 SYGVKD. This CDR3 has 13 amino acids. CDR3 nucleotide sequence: TGTGCCATCAACGAACAGGGGGACACTGAAGCTTTCTTT. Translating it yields CAINEQGDTEAFF.

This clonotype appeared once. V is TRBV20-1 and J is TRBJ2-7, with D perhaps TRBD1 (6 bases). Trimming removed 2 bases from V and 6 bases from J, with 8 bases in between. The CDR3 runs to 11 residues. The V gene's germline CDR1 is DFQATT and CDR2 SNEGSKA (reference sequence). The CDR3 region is CSARQGIEQYF. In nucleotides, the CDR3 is TGCAGTGCTAGACAGGGGATCGAGCAGTACTTC.

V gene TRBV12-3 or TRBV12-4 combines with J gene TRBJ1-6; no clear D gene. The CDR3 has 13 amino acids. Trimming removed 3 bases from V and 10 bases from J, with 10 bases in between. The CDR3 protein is CASSFGDYSPLHF. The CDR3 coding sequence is TGTGCCAGCAGTTTTGGGGATTACTCACCCCTCCACTTT.

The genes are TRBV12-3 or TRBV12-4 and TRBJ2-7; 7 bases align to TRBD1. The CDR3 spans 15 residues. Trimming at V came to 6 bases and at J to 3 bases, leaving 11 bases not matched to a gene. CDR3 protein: CASRLRGSPFYEQYF. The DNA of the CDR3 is TGTGCCAGCAGACTCAGGGGGTCGCCCTTCTACGAGCAGTACTTC.

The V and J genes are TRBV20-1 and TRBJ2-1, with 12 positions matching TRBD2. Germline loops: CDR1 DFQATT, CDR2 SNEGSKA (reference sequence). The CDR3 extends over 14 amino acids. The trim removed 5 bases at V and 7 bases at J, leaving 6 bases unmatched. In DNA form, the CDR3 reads TGCAGTGCTGAGGGACTAGCGGGTAAAAATGAGCAGTTCTTC. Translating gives CSAEGLAGKNEQFF.

The CDR3 region is CAISGDGNTEAFF. CDR3 DNA sequence: TGTGCCATCAGTGGGGACGGTAACACTGAAGCTTTCTTT. The V call is TRBV10-3, the J call TRBJ1-1; D possibly corresponds to TRBD1 (5 bases). The length of the CDR3 is 13 residues. V was trimmed by 4 bases and J by 2 bases, leaving 8 bases between them. The V gene's germline CDR1 is ENHRY and CDR2 SYGVKD.

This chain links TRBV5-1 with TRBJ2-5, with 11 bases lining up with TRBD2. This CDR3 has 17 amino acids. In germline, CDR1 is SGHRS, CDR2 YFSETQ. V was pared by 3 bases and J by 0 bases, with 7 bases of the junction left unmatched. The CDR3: CASSSPGLADNQETQYF. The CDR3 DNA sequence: TGCGCCAGCAGCTCTCCGGGACTAGCGGACAACCAAGAGACCCAGTACTTC.

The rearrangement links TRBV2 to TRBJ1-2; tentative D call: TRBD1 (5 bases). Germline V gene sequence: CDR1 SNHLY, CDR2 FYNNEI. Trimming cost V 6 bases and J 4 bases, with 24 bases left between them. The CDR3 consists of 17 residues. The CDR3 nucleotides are TGTGCCAGCAGGAAGAAGACAATATACTCGAGGGGCTATGGCTACACCTTC. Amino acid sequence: CASRKKTIYSRGYGYTF.

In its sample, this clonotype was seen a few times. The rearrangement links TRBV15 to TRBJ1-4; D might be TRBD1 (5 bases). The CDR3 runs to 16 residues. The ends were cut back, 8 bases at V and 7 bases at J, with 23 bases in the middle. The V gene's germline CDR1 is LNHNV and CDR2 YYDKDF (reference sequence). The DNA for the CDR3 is TGTGCCACCTCACCTCCGATCGGGGGAATGGGTGAAAAACTGTTTTTT. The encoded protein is CATSPPIGGMGEKLFF.

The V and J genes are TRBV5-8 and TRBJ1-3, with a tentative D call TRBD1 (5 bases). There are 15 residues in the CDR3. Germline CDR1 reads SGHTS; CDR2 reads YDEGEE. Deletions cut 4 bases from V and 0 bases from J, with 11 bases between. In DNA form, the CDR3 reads TGTGCCAGCAGCCTCGGGACGACCTCTGGAAACACCATATATTTT. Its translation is CASSLGTTSGNTIYF.

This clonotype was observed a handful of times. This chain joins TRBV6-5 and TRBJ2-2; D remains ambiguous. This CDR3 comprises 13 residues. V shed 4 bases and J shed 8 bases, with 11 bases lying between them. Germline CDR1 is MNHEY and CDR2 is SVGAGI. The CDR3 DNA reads TGTGCCAGCAGTTCAATTAGTAGTGGGGAGCTGTTTTTT. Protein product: CASSSISSGELFF.

CDR3 sequence (DNA): TGTGCCATCAGCGAGGACACGGGGGCGCTAAAGCAGTACTTC. This encodes CAISEDTGALKQYF. The chain carries TRBV10-3 and TRBJ2-7; either TRBD1 or TRBD2 may supply D (6 bases each). Germline V CDR1 and CDR2: ENHRY, SYGVKD. The V gene lost 6 bases and the J gene lost 8 bases, with 20 bases spanning the gap. This CDR3 has 14 residues.

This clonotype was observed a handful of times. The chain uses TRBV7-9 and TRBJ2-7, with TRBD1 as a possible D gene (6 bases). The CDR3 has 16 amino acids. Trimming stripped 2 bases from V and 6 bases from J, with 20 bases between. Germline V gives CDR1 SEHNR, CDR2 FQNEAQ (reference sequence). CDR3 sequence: CASSLRGGPLRSEQYF. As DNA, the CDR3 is TGTGCCAGCAGCTTACGTGGGGGCCCTCTTCGCTCCGAGCAGTACTTC.